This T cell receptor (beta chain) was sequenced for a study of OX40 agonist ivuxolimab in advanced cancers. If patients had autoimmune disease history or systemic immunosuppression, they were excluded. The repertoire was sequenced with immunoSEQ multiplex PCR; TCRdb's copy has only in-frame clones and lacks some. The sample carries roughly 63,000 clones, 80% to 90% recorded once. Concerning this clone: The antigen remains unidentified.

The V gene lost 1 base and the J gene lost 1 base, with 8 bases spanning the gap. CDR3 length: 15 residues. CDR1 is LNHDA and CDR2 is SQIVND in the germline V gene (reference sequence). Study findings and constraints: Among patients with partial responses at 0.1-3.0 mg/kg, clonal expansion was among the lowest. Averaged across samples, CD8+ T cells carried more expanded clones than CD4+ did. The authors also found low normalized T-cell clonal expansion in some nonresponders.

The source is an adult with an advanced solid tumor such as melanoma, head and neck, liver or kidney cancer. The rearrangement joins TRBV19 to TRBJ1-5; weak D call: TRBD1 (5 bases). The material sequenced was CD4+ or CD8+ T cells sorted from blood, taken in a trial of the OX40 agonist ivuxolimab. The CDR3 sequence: CASSIVKGSNQPQHF. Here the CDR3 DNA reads TGTGCCAGTAGTATAGTCAAGGGGAGCAATCAGCCCCAGCATTTT.